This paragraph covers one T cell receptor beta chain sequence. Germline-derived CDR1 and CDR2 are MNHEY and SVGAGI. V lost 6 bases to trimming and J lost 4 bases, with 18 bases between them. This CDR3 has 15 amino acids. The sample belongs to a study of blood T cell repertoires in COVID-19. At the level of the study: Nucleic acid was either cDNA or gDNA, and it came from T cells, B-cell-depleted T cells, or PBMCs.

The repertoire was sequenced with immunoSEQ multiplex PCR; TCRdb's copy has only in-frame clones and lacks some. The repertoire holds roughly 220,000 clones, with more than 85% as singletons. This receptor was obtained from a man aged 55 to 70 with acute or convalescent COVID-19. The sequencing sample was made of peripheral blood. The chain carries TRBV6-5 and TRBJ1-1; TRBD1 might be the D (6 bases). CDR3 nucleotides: TGTGCCAGCAGCCGTGGGGGGGCGCGGGGCACTGAAGCTTTCTTT. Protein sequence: CASSRGGARGTEAFF.